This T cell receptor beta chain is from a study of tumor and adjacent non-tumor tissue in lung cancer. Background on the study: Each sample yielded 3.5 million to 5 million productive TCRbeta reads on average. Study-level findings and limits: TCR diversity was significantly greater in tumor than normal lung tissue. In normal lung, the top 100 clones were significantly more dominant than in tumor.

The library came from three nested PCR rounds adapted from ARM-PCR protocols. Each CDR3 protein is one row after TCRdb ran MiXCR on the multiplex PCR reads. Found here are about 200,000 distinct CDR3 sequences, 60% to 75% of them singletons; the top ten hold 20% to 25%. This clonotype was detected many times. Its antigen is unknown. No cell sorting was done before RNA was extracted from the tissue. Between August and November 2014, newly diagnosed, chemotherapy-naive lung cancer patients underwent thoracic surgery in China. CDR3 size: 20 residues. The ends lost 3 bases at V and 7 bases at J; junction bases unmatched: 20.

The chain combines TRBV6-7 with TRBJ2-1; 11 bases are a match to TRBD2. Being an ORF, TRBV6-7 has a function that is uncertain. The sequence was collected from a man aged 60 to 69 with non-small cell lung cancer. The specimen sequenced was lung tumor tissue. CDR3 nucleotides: TGTGCCAGCAGTTATAATAGCGGGCTAGCGGGAGGCCCCGGGCGAAATGAGCAGTTCTTC. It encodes CASSYNSGLAGGPGRNEQFF.